The subject of this entry is one T cell receptor beta chain. The target antigen is unknown. TCRdb keeps only in-frame clones here, not all; method: immunoSEQ multiplex PCR. This sample yields some 85,000 clones, of which about 91% are seen a single time; approximately 2.5% belongs to the top ten. The sample belongs to a study of OX40 agonist ivuxolimab in advanced cancers. Losses at the gene ends were 4 bases for V and 5 bases for J; bases not matched to a gene: 8. Looked up from germline, CDR1 is SGHRS and CDR2 is YFSETQ. CDR3 length: 16 amino acids. Study-wide results and caveats: Expansion of clones was among the lowest in partial responders at 0.1-3.0 mg/kg.

This receptor was taken from an adult with an advanced solid tumor such as melanoma, head and neck, liver or kidney cancer. The specimen was CD4+ or CD8+ T cells sorted from blood, collected in a trial of the OX40 agonist ivuxolimab. This chain connects TRBV5-1 to TRBJ2-1; 11 positions match TRBD2. The CDR3 protein is CASSVTGTSGDNEQFF. The CDR3 coding sequence is TGCGCCAGCAGCGTAACCGGGACTAGCGGAGACAATGAGCAGTTCTTC.